This T cell receptor beta chain is from a study of cytomegalovirus exposure and HLA in healthy donors (dated by TCRdb to about 2017). A note on the overall study: An earlier analysis of 587 of the donors reported about 300 Gb of sequence data and about 120 million unique TCR beta sequences obtained from some 170 million T cells. An early release covering some 640 HLA-typed donors comprised approximately 290 gigabases of sequencing data and around 85 million unique TCR sequences. The genetic ancestry cluster associated with self-reported Caucasian donors included roughly 84% of the roughly 360 genotyped donors. The study aimed to test whether cataloging public T cell receptors could reveal signatures of past pathogen exposure. The study profiled the T cell repertoires of hundreds of subjects by immunosequencing and related them to cytomegalovirus serostatus. A separate validation cohort of over a hundred different subjects was used in addition to the roughly 670-subject first cohort. High-throughput TCR immunosequencing, statistical association of individual TCRs with disease status, and machine learning were combined to predict cytomegalovirus infection status. A later analysis re-analyzed previously published TCR beta repertoires from approximately 670 donors and added high-resolution HLA genotyping to study TCR occurrence patterns. The later analysis used no new phenotypic data to find candidate immune exposures, relying instead on TCR beta sequences and their occurrence across donors. An earlier analysis of 450 to 750 of the donors used high-throughput TCR beta sequencing to judge whether each TCR beta V gene segment behaved as functional or pseudogenic. Donor age, sex, ethnicity and CMV serostatus were collected together with the repertoire data. Genome-wide SNP genotypes for about 55% of the roughly 670 donors were used in a later genetic analysis, which treated that subset as a discovery cohort. All discovery cohort repertoires had been generated on a single sequencing platform. Both class I and class II loci were covered by HLA typing, at four-digit resolution. Typing coverage varied by locus: roughly 620-640 donors for A, B, C, DRB1 and DQB1; about 520 for DQA1; 600 to 610 for DPA1; 450 to 480 for DPB1. A few DR-DQ haplotypes were handled as single units for association and clustering because linkage in the cohort was strong. Among over 350 genotyped donors of the cohort, an average of approximately 250,000 unique TCR beta nucleotide sequences were sequenced per donor, roughly a sixth of them non-productive. Summary of the overall study and its limitations: While some public TCRs were present in many individuals, most TCR sequences turned up only very rarely across donors. Three of the identified cytomegalovirus-associated TCR beta chains were confirmed in vitro to be specific for cytomegalovirus antigens. A later analysis reported that several top co-occurrence clusters appeared linked to parvovirus B19, influenza, CMV and Epstein-Barr virus. A further reported finding was that TCR beta sequences accurately predicted the HLA-A and HLA-B alleles for most subjects in the first cohort. In an earlier analysis of over 550 of the donors, most TCR beta V segments were observed in productive rearrangements about 90% or about 30% of the time, broadly matching IMGT annotations. V-gene and J-gene trimming of TCR beta chains was associated with a missense DCLRE1C variant in a later genetic analysis, and the association was replicated in an independent cohort. Presence/absence analyses assumed roughly uniform sequencing depth across donors, an assumption that may not hold. Immune exposure information for the cohort was limited to CMV serostatus. In a later analysis, TCR association rates were found to vary across HLA loci, with the most associated TCRs seen for DRB1 alleles and the fewest for HLA-C alleles. Cytomegalovirus status was reported to be diagnosed by the classifier with high specificity and sensitivity in both the original and validation cohorts. Because counts were too low, around 17 rarely observed V segments, including chromosome 9 orphons, were left out of the earlier analysis of about 500 of the donors. A total of some 180 TCR beta chains were listed by the study as associated with cytomegalovirus. Because HLA typing was unavailable for some donors at each locus, only the typed subset was used in association tests. In a later analysis, HLA-associated TCR beta chains were found to be more clonally expanded and to have lower generation probabilities than equally common non-associated chains. Assigning TCR associations to individual alleles was difficult when HLA alleles, especially DR and DQ, strongly co-occurred. Correlated functional status among segregating V segments might reflect linkage disequilibrium, but an unknown experimental factor could not be ruled out. Specific HLA alleles were associated with over 15,000 TCR beta sequences at a false discovery rate of 0.05 in a later analysis. Compared with the roughly 600-donor mean, donors in an Asian-associated ancestry cluster had fewer N-insertions in productive TCRs, according to a later genetic analysis. Because the 87-base-pair reads could not distinguish some IMGT-functional V segments, including TRBV6-2 and TRBV6-3, those segments were excluded. A cluster of highly shared sequence variants was judged likely to be a technical artifact of the sequencing pipeline. According to a later analysis, most CMV-associated TCR beta chains appeared to be HLA-restricted, and the HLA associations seemed to be driven largely by CMV exposure. It was suggested by the authors that the approach could potentially be generalized to other disease states and immunological phenotypes. Only TCR beta chains were sequenced in this cohort, and the absence of alpha or paired-chain data limited detectable features.

Comments on this clone: Its antigen is unknown. No much larger clone is present one base from it, and per-base qualities are unavailable.

The library was prepared using the immunoSEQ multiplex PCR assay. A mixture of 60 forward primers for TCR Vbeta segments and 13 reverse primers for TCR Jbeta segments was used in the multiplex PCR. A multiplex PCR assay on genomic DNA amplified the CDR3 region of rearranged TCR beta genes. On the Illumina HiSeq System, the amplified TCR beta libraries were sequenced as 87-base-pair reads. As for the original processing: Across the 600 to 700 repertoires, a later analysis counted tens of millions of unique TCR beta chains, approximately 10 million of which were shared by at least two donors. Raw reads were error-corrected and collapsed into unique sequences by a nearest-neighbor algorithm in which closely related sequences were merged to remove PCR and sequencing errors. Alignment of CDR3 sequences to IMGT reference sequences was used to assign V, D and J gene segments. For a sequence to be retained, a match of at least six nucleotides to both a V gene segment and a J gene segment was required. Rearrangements were classified as productive when the CDR3 lacked stop codons and remained in frame with V and J, and all other rearrangements were classified as non-productive. CDR3 was defined according to IMGT convention as the region running from the second conserved V-encoded cysteine to the conserved J-encoded phenylalanine. Sequences without an unambiguous match to a single V gene segment were excluded from the earlier analysis of 450 to 650 of the donors. In an earlier analysis of 450 to 700 of the donors, V segments were called functional above 56.7% productive rearrangements and were called segregating when the between-donor standard deviation exceeded 5%. To diagnose cytomegalovirus status from the catalog of TCR beta chain sequences, a statistical classification framework was built. In a later analysis, V and J genes were assigned by comparing TCR nucleotide sequences against IMGT/GENE-DB human TR gene sequences. In a later analysis, CDR3 sequences and most-parsimonious VDJ recombination scenarios were assigned using the TCRdist pipeline. In a later analysis, every TCR beta chain was defined by the combination of its CDR3 amino acid sequence and its V-gene family, and reads without a unique V-gene family were dropped. To address suspected cross-contamination and a sequencing artifact, a later analysis removed 550 to 750 highly shared, low-generation-probability nucleotide sequences. A later analysis calculated a clonal expansion index for each public chain from normalized within-repertoire ranks of inferred template counts. A later analysis computed generation probabilities with a VDJ recombination model fitted to out-of-frame rearrangements, and checked the results against IGoR. A later analysis scored TCR-TCR, TCR-HLA and TCR-CMV co-occurrence with hypergeometric tests, applying a repertoire-size bias correction to TCR pairs. To estimate false discovery rates, a later analysis permuted the HLA or CMV assignments 20 times. In a later analysis, co-occurring TCRs were grouped with DBSCAN, and TCRdist sequence similarity was added when clustering was performed within HLA-allele-positive subsets. For co-occurrence clustering, repertoires with fewer than 30,000 or more than 120,000 public chains were excluded, along with four or five repertoires with anomalous nucleotide sharing. This is the immuneACCESS table as TCRdb keeps it, with only in-frame sequences that have V and J called. A part of the clones is gone; compared with another copy, unresolved V genes explain less than half, and the rest is unexplained. D and trimming come from the DNA, and the V and J calls and clone size come from that table. For this sample the table gives over 130,000 clones, of which roughly 90% were detected only once. Around 0.51% of the sample belongs to the ten largest clones.

The cohort comprised fewer than 700 healthy bone marrow donors. At the time of sampling, all cohort members were nominally healthy, though unrecorded immune exposures were likely present. The donor was CMV seronegative and belonged to the group of 320 or so seronegative cohort members. Every donor gave a peripheral blood sample, and the peripheral blood mononuclear cells from that sample were used for TCR beta sequencing. The Qiagen DNeasy Blood Extraction Kit was used to extract genomic DNA from the blood cell samples. V and J are trimmed by 3 bases and 8 bases, and the gene matches miss 5 bases of the junction. Including the terminal cysteine and phenylalanine, the CDR3 comprises 14 residues. The retained sequence is limited to the CDR3, 42 bases, with the frame set at the first base. CDR1 LNHDA and CDR2 SQIVND were looked up in the germline V gene (reference sequence).

This clonotype was sampled from a woman aged 40 to 50 in good health and CMV-seronegative. The sample comprised PBMCs. Recombination linked TRBV19 to TRBJ2-4; TRBD1 fits 9 bases in the junction. The CDR3 reads CASSMAGTGYIQYF. The DNA reads TGTGCCAGTAGTATGGCCGGGACAGGGTACATTCAGTACTTC. The full variable domain, completed from the reference TRBV19 and TRBJ2-4 proteins outside the CDR3, reads DGGITQSPKYLFRKEGQNVTLSCEQNLNHDAMYWYRQDPGQGLRLIYYSQIVNDFQKGDIAEGYSVSREKKESFPLTVTSAQKNPTAFYLCASSMAGTGYIQYFGAGTRLSVL.